This is a list of T cell receptor beta chains from one sample in a study of cytomegalovirus exposure and HLA in healthy donors. Method: immunoSEQ multiplex PCR; TCRdb's copy keeps in-frame clones and lacks some. Of more than 85,000 clones listed, just under 80% are singletons. Material for sequencing was PBMCs. The receptors come from a male donor in good health and CMV-seronegative. Both conserved end residues are part of each CDR3. The D gene is left open where the match is weak. Clone size is given for some rows only: seen once, a few or many times, or a class if the clone is expanded.

clone size | D gene | J gene | V gene | CDR3 DNA | CDR3 protein
few | TRBD2 | TRBJ2-7 | TRBV5-4 | TGTGCCAGCAGCGCTAGCGGGCCGAGCTCCTACGAGCAGTACTTC | CASSASGPSSYEQYF
NA | TRBD1 | TRBJ2-2 | TRBV28 | TGTGCCAGCAGTTCCTCCGGGACAGGGGTGGCCGGGGAGCTGTTTTTT | CASSSSGTGVAGELFF
NA | TRBD1 | TRBJ2-6 | TRBV30 | TGTGCCTGGAGGGAACAGGGGGCGGGAGGGGCCAACGTCCTGACTTTC | CAWREQGAGGANVLTF
NA | NA | TRBJ2-5 | TRBV28 | TGTGCCAGCAGTAGACAGGCTTCGGAGACCCAGTACTTC | CASSRQASETQYF
NA | NA | TRBJ2-1 | TRBV5-6 | TGTGCCAGCAGCCCCGGGACTTATAACAATGAGCAGTTCTTC | CASSPGTYNNEQFF
NA | TRBD1 | TRBJ2-5 | TRBV27 | TGTGCCAGCAGTTCCCCCCACAGGGGGCGGTCGGGAGAGACCCAGTACTTC | CASSSPHRGRSGETQYF
NA | NA | TRBJ2-7 | TRBV27 | TGTGCCAGCAGTTTAACAGGGCTCTACGAGCAGTACTTC | CASSLTGLYEQYF
NA | TRBD2 | TRBJ2-4 | TRBV6-1 | TGTGCCAGCAGTGCGGGGACTAGTGGTTTGATGGACATTCAGTACTTC | CASSAGTSGLMDIQYF
NA | NA | TRBJ2-7 | TRBV29-1 | TGCAGCGTTGAGGGGGCTAGGGGTGCGGACGAGCAGTACTTC | CSVEGARGADEQYF
NA | TRBD2 | TRBJ2-1 | TRBV19 | TGTGCCAGTAGAACTATAGCGGGGAGGCACAATGAGCAGTTCTTC | CASRTIAGRHNEQFF